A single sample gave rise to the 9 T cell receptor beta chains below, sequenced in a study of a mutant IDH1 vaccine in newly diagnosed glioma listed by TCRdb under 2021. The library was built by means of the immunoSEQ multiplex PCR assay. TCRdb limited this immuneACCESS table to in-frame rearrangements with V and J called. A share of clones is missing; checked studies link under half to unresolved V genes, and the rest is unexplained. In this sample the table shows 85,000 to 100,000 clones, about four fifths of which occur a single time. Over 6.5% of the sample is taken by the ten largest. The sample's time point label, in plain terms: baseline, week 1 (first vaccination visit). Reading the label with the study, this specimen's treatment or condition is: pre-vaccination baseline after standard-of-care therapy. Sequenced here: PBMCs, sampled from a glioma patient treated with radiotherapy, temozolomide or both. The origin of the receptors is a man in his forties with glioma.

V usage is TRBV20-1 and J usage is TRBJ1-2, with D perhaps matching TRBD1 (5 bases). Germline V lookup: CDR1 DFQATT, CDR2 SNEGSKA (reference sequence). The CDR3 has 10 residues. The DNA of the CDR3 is TGCAGGGTTAGCCGGGGGGGCTACACCTTC. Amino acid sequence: CRVSRGGYTF.

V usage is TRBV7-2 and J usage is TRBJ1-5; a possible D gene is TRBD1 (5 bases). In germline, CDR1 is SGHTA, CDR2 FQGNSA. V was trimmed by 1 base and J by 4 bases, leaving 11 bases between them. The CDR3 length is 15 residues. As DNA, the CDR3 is TGTGCCAGCAGCTTAGATGGGGAGGGGAATCAGCCCCAGCATTTT. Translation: CASSLDGEGNQPQHF.

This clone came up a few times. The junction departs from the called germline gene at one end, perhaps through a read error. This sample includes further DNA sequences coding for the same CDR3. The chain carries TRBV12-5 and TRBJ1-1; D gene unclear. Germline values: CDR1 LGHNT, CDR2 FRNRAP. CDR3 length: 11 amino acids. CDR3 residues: CASGLNTEAFF. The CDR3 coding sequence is TGTGCTAGTGGTTTGAATACTGAAGCTTTCTTT.

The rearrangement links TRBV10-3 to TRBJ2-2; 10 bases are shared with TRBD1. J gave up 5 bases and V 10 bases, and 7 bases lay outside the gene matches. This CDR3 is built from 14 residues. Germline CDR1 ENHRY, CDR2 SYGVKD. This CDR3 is CATGGTGVTGELFF. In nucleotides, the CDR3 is TGTGCCACGGGGGGGACAGGGGTGACCGGGGAGCTGTTTTTT.

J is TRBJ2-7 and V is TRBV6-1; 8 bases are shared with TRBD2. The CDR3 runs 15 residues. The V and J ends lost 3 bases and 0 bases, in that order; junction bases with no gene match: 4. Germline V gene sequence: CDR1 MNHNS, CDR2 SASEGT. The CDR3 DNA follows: TGTGCCAGCAGTGACCAAAGCGGGAGCTCCTACGAGCAGTACTTC. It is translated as CASSDQSGSSYEQYF.

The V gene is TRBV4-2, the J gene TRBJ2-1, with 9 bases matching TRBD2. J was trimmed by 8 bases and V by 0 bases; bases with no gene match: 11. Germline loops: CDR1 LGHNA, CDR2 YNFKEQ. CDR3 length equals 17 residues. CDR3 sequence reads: CASSQDWKAGGFDEQFF. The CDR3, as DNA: TGTGCCAGCAGCCAAGATTGGAAAGCGGGAGGTTTCGATGAGCAGTTCTTC.

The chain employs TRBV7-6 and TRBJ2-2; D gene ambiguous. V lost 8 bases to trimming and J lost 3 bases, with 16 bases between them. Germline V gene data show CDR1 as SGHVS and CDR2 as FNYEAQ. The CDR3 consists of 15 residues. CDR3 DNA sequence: TGTGCCAGCTCCCCTACCGTCGGCGACACCGGGGAGCTGTTTTTT. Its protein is CASSPTVGDTGELFF.

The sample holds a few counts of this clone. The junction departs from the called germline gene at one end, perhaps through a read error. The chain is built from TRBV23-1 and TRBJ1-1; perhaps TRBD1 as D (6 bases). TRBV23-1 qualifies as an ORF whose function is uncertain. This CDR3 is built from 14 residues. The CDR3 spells CASTQDRFNTEAFF. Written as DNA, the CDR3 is TGCGCCAGCACTCAAGACAGGTTTAACACTGAAGCTTTCTTT.

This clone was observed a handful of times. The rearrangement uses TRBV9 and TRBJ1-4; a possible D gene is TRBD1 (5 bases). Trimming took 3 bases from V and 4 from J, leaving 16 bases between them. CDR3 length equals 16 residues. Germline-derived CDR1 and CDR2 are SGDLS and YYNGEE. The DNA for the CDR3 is TGTGCCAGCAGCGAGGGGTGGGGGTCCCGTAATGAAAAACTGTTTTTT. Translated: CASSEGWGSRNEKLFF.